A single sample is the source of the 20 T cell receptor beta chains below, sequenced in a study of shared clonotypes between healthy human individuals. Naive CD8 cells lacked CD45RO and underwent positive selection for CCR7, leaving out terminally differentiated effector memory CD45RA+ cells. Here immunoSEQ multiplex PCR was the method, and the copy in TCRdb shows in-frame clones only, minus some. The sample carries 2 million to 2.5 million clones, just over 90% recorded once. Sequences were obtained from naive CD8+ T cells from PBMCs. The source of these receptors is a man between 18 and 35 years old in good health. Some clones in this sample may be carry-over from other donors' samples.

This sequence joins TRBV19 and TRBJ2-5; TRBD1 aligns across 8 bases. Trimming at V came to 6 bases and at J to 1 base, leaving 7 bases not matched to a gene. This CDR3 has 15 residues. Germline V gene data show CDR1 as LNHDA and CDR2 as SQIVND (reference sequence). The CDR3 spells CASRDQGALQETQYF. The CDR3 DNA reads as TGTGCCAGTAGGGACCAGGGGGCTCTCCAAGAGACCCAGTACTTC.

On this clone itself: Other DNA variants within this sample encode the same CDR3. The J gene is TRBJ1-3, the V gene TRBV18, with D hard to call. The V end lost 1 base, the J end lost 6 bases, and 7 bases lay between the germline ends. Germline V CDR1 and CDR2: KGHSH, LQKENI. This CDR3 region has 13 residues. In nucleotides, the CDR3 is TGTGCCAGCTCACCACTCAAGGAAAACACCATATATTTT. Translating it yields CASSPLKENTIYF.

The chain is built from TRBV4-1 and TRBJ2-7; D is perhaps TRBD1 (6 bases). Per the germline V gene, CDR1 is MGHRA and CDR2 is YSYEKL. This CDR3 is 15 amino acids long. The germline V and J ends were trimmed by 1 base and 1 base, with 11 bases remaining between them. The CDR3, as DNA: TGCGCCAGCAGCCAAGGGTGGACAGTATCCTACGAGCAGTACTTC. It yields the protein CASSQGWTVSYEQYF.

The chain is built from TRBV15 and TRBJ1-5; no reliable D call. CDR3 length: 14 residues. CDR1 and CDR2 from the germline V gene are LNHNV and YYDKDF (reference sequence). Trimming cost V 5 bases and J 7 bases, with 15 bases left between them. The DNA of the CDR3 is TGTGCCACCAGCCCCTTTGACGAGGGACAGCCCCAGCATTTT. Translating it yields CATSPFDEGQPQHF.

The chain recombines TRBV29-1 with TRBJ2-5, with 7 bases fitting TRBD2. The V gene end was trimmed by 8 bases and the J gene end by 0 bases; junction bases not matched to a gene: 6. CDR3 length equals 13 residues. The germline CDR1 and CDR2 sequences are SQVTM and ANQGSEA. The CDR3 loop reads CSPPRGDQETQYF. In DNA form, the CDR3 reads TGCAGCCCGCCCCGGGGGGACCAAGAGACCCAGTACTTC.

This chain joins TRBV30 and TRBJ1-5; no reliable D call. V was trimmed by 0 bases and J by 4 bases, leaving 10 bases between them. CDR1 and CDR2 (germline): GTSNPN, SVGIG (reference sequence). The CDR3 runs 14 residues. Written as DNA, the CDR3 is TGTGCCTGGAGTGTAGAAGGGTTTAATCAGCCCCAGCATTTT. Translation gives CAWSVEGFNQPQHF.

The chain carries TRBV5-6 and TRBJ1-1; D unclear. Between the trimmed V and J ends, which lost 7 bases and 3 bases, there was a span of 31 bases. Germline CDR1 reads SGHDT; CDR2 reads YYEEEE. The CDR3 runs 19 residues. In nucleotides, the CDR3 is TGTGCCAGCTCCCCTGCACTGGTGGGGTTCATACGGGAGGACACTGAAGCTTTCTTT. Translated, it gives CASSPALVGFIREDTEAFF.

Concerning this clone: The same CDR3 can be traced to other DNA sequences in this sample. The chain is built from TRBV10-3 and TRBJ2-7; no definite D call. CDR3 length: 11 residues. V lost 3 bases, J lost 4 bases, and 4 bases lay in between. Germline V CDR1 and CDR2: ENHRY, SYGVKD. Here the CDR3 DNA reads TGTGCCATCAGTGATTCATACGAGCAGTACTTC. It encodes CAISDSYEQYF.

The chain couples TRBV5-4 to TRBJ1-2; 7 bases line up with TRBD1. This CDR3 contains 15 residues. Looked up from germline, CDR1 is SGHNT and CDR2 is YYREEE (reference sequence). Trimming removed 3 bases from V and 2 bases from J; junction bases left unmatched: 7. CDR3 bases: TGTGCCAGCAGCTCGACAGGGACGAGAAACTATGGCTACACCTTC. It translates to CASSSTGTRNYGYTF.

The gene calls are TRBV5-1 and TRBJ2-1; D is ambiguous. Germline CDR1 reads SGHRS; CDR2 reads YFSETQ. V shed 0 bases and J shed 3 bases, with 7 bases lying between them. The CDR3 runs 14 residues. CDR3 DNA sequence: TGCGCCAGCAGCTTGGTACCAGACTACAATGAGCAGTTCTTC. This gives the protein CASSLVPDYNEQFF.

The chain carries TRBV9 and TRBJ2-3, with D possibly TRBD1 on 5 matching bases. The CDR3 loop spans 15 amino acids. V was pared by 6 bases and J by 1 base, with 15 bases between. Germline V lookup: CDR1 SGDLS, CDR2 YYNGEE. The CDR3 DNA is TGTGCCAGCAACGGCGCACTGACAGGCACAGATACGCAGTATTTT. It specifies CASNGALTGTDTQYF.

This sequence joins TRBV11-1 and TRBJ1-1, with no clear D. The CDR3 is 16 amino acids. Between the trimmed V and J ends, which lost 2 bases and 3 bases, there was a span of 16 bases. Per germline, CDR1 SGHAT and CDR2 FQDESV (reference sequence). CDR3 DNA sequence: TGTGCCAGCAGCTTACTGAGCTTGCGATTGGACACTGAAGCTTTCTTT. Translation gives CASSLLSLRLDTEAFF.

The chain has TRBV11-2 and TRBJ2-5; no reliable D call. The CDR3 has 14 residues. The V gene lost 5 bases and the J gene lost 0 bases, with 10 bases spanning the gap. CDR1 is SGHAT, CDR2 FQNNGV, per germline. The CDR3 sequence: CASSPVSYQETQYF. The CDR3 bases are TGTGCCAGCAGCCCGGTCTCCTACCAAGAGACCCAGTACTTC.

V gene TRBV12-5 combines with J gene TRBJ1-1; 7 bases are shared with TRBD1. J lost 6 bases, V lost 1 base, and 5 bases had no gene match. From germline, CDR1 is LGHNT and CDR2 FRNRAP. The CDR3 has 14 residues. The CDR3 DNA is TGTGCTAGTGGTTTGGGACAGGGAGCCGCTGAAGCTTTCTTT. Residues: CASGLGQGAAEAFF.

The J gene is TRBJ1-2, the V gene TRBV4-1, with D unresolved. Germline V lookup: CDR1 MGHRA, CDR2 YSYEKL. The CDR3 has 16 residues. Deletions cut 10 bases from V and 6 bases from J, with 27 bases between. The CDR3 region is CATQPRVVTQTHGYTF. Written as DNA, the CDR3 is TGCGCCACCCAGCCAAGAGTTGTAACTCAAACGCATGGCTACACCTTC.

The chain couples TRBV10-2 to TRBJ2-1; 12 nucleotides agree with TRBD2. The junction had 9 bases not matched to a gene; V was cut back by 5 bases and J by 4 bases. The CDR3 covers 17 residues. CDR1 is WSHSY and CDR2 is SAAADI in the germline V gene. The CDR3 region has the DNA TGCGCCAGCAGTAGATCGACTAGCGGGAGCAGGTACAATGAGCAGTTCTTC. Residues: CASSRSTSGSRYNEQFF.

This clone was observed a single time. The chain is built from TRBV7-6 and TRBJ2-7; TRBD1 might be the D (5 bases). The V gene's germline CDR1 is SGHVS and CDR2 FNYEAQ. The CDR3 spans 13 residues. Trimming removed 5 bases from V and 1 base from J, with 9 bases in between. The CDR3 DNA follows: TGTGCCAGCAGCAACAGGATTTCCTACGAGCAGTACTTC. Encoded protein: CASSNRISYEQYF.

V usage is TRBV28 and J usage is TRBJ2-7; TRBD2 matches at 11 bases. CDR1 and CDR2 (germline): MDHEN, SYDVKM. The CDR3 totals 15 residues. J was trimmed by 7 bases and V by 5 bases; bases with no gene match: 10. This CDR3 reads CASSGTSGSDWEQYF. In nucleotides, the CDR3 is TGTGCCAGCAGTGGTACTAGCGGGAGTGATTGGGAGCAGTACTTC.

The rearrangement links TRBV9 to TRBJ2-3; D may be TRBD1 or TRBD2 (5 bases each). The germline CDR1 and CDR2 sequences are SGDLS and YYNGEE. This CDR3 comprises 15 residues. Between the trimmed V and J ends, which lost 0 bases and 2 bases, there was a span of 10 bases. The CDR3 DNA reads as TGTGCCAGCAGCGTAGCTGGGGACCCCACAGATACGCAGTATTTT. As protein: CASSVAGDPTDTQYF.

The chain links TRBV28 to TRBJ2-5, with 7 positions matching TRBD2. The germline V gene has CDR1 MDHEN and CDR2 SYDVKM. CDR3 length equals 15 residues. The junction had 13 bases not matched to a gene; V was cut back by 6 bases and J by 6 bases. The DNA of the CDR3 is TGTGCCAGCAGGGCCCGGGTCGGGAGGCGGAAGACCCAGTACTTC. Amino acid sequence: CASRARVGRRKTQYF.